This TCR beta chain was recorded in a study of T-cell memory formation after mild COVID-19. TCRdb used MiXCR to reprocess the 5' RACE reads, holding one entry per CDR3 protein. This repertoire shows under 450,000 distinct CDR3 sequences, under 15% found once; its top ten account for roughly 22%. This CDR3 comprises 13 residues. Trimming left V 6 bases short and J 9 bases short, with 15 bases between. This clonotype was seen once. Sequencing input: PBMCs or a T cell subset sorted from them (not recorded which). This receptor was taken from a man between 18 and 35 years old who had mild COVID-19 (a few samples of this study predate the infection). Cell type and time point are not known. The gene calls are TRBV12-3 or TRBV12-4 and TRBJ2-1; tentatively, D is TRBD2 (6 bases). As DNA, the CDR3 is TGTGCCAGCAGGGCTAGCGAGGGGAGTGAGCAGTTCTTC. Amino acids: CASRASEGSEQFF.